These 3 T cell receptor beta chains were all obtained from the same sample, sequenced in a study of cytomegalovirus exposure and HLA in healthy donors. 13 Jbeta primers and 60 Vbeta primers were used for the PCR. The protocol was immunoSEQ multiplex PCR, while the TCRdb copy is restricted to in-frame clones and leaves out a portion. The profile shows roughly 160,000 clones, roughly 80% of them singletons. The specimen was PBMCs. These receptors were taken from a man in his fifties in good health and CMV-seropositive.

The chain uses TRBV7-9 and TRBJ1-5, with TRBD1 matching over 9 bases. With V trimmed by 8 bases and J by 2 bases, 16 bases remained unmatched. The CDR3 totals 18 residues. Germline loops: CDR1 SEHNR, CDR2 FQNEAQ (reference sequence). CDR3 nucleotides: TGTGCCAGCGGACCGGGACAGGGAGGGGTGTTTGGCAATCAGCCCCAGCATTTT. The encoded protein is CASGPGQGGVFGNQPQHF.

In nucleotides, the CDR3 is TGCAGCGGGTCTAAAGGGGGTAGGTCGGCCACCGGGGAGCTGTTTTTT. This translates into CSGSKGGRSATGELFF. This chain uses TRBV29-1 with TRBJ2-2; the D gene is possibly TRBD1 (6 bases). Trimming took 7 bases from V and 4 from J, leaving 22 bases between them. The CDR3 runs 16 residues. From germline, CDR1 is SQVTM and CDR2 ANQGSEA.

The rearrangement joins TRBV7-2 to TRBJ1-5, with 7 bases identical to TRBD1. Germline V gene sequence: CDR1 SGHTA, CDR2 FQGNSA. This CDR3 spans 13 amino acids. V gave up 6 bases and J gave up 3 bases; unmatched junction bases: 2. The DNA of the CDR3 is TGTGCCAGCAGGGGACAGCCCAATCAGCCCCAGCATTTT. It encodes CASRGQPNQPQHF. The variable domain in full, with the rest retrieved from reference TRBV7-2 and TRBJ1-5, is GAGVSQSPSNKVTEKGKDVELRCDPISGHTALYWYRQSLGQGLEFLIYFQGNSAPDKSGLPSDRFSAERTGGSVSTLTIQRTQQEDSAVYLCASRGQPNQPQHFGDGTRLSIL.